This TCR beta chain originates from a study of sequential checkpoint blockade in melanoma. Study-level background: Both treatment sequences were followed by maintenance nivolumab.

The method was immunoSEQ multiplex PCR; TCRdb's version includes in-frame clones alone and lacks a portion of them. The sample lists fewer than 3,500 clones, about 22% occurring once. Treatment reported: randomized to nivolumab then ipilimumab (arm A) or the reverse (arm B). Trimming shortened V by 1 base and J by 3 bases, and 10 bases separated the two germline ends. CDR3 length: 14 amino acids. In germline, CDR1 is SGHNT, CDR2 YENEEA. This TCR came from a human patient with melanoma. Some clones in this sample may be carry-over from other donors' samples. Sequenced material: tumor tissue (inferred from file names), taken from a patient given nivolumab and ipilimumab in sequence. J is TRBJ2-7 and V is TRBV11-3; D is ambiguous. The CDR3 nucleotides read TGTGCCAGCAGCTTAGGAGGTTCGGGCTACGAGCAGTACTTC. It translates to CASSLGGSGYEQYF.